The clone carrying this T cell receptor beta chain was counted between two and nine times. This sample stems from a study of blood T cells in healthy people across ages. The V and J ends lost 0 bases and 5 bases respectively, with 11 bases between them. This CDR3 has 15 amino acids. CDR1 is LGHNA, CDR2 YSLEER, per germline. A second about 7 to 11 cycle PCR used barcoded and J-beta primers. TCRdb called the 5' RACE reads again in MiXCR, with one record for every CDR3 protein. The data show hundreds of thousands of distinct CDR3 sequences, with roughly 60% seen just once and about 20% held by the top ten.

The TCR comes from a man aged 25-45 years in good health. Sequenced sample: blood. The genes are TRBV4-3 and TRBJ2-4, with TRBD2 as a possible D gene (5 bases). The CDR3 nucleotides read TGCGCCAGCAGCCAAGATCGGGGAGAGGAAAACATTCAGTACTTC. Its protein product is CASSQDRGEENIQYF.